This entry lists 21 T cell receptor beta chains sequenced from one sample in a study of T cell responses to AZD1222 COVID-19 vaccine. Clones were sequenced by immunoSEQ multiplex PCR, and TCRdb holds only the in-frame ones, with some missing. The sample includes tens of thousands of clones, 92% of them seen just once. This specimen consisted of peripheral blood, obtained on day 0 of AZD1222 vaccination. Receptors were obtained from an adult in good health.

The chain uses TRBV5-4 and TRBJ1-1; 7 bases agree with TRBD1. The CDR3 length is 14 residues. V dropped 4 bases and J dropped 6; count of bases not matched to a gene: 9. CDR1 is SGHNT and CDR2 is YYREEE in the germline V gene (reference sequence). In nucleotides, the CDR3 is TGTGCCAGCAGCCTACAGGGGCCGGCCCCTGAAGCTTTCTTT. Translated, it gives CASSLQGPAPEAFF.

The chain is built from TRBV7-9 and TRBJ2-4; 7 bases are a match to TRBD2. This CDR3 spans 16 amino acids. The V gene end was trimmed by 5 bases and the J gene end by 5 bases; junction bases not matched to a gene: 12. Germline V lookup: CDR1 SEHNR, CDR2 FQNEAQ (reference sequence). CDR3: CASSPRWGGYENIQYF. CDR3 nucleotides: TGTGCCAGCAGCCCCCGGTGGGGAGGGTACGAAAACATTCAGTACTTC.

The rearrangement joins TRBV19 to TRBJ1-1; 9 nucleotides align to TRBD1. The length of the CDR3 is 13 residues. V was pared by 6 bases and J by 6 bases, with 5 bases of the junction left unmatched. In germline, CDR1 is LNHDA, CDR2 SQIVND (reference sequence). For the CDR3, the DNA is TGTGCCAGTAGACCCACAGGGGGCCCTGAAGCTTTCTTT. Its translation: CASRPTGGPEAFF.

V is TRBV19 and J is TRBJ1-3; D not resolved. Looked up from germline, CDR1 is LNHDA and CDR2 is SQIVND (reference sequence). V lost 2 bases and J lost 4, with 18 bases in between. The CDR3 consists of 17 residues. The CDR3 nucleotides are TGTGCCAGTAGTATATTAACAACAGTCATTGGGGGAAACACCATATATTTT. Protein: CASSILTTVIGGNTIYF.

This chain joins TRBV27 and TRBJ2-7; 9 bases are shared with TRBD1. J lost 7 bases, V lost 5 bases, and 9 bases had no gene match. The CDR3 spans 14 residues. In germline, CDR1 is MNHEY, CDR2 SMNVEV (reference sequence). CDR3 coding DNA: TGTGCCAGCAGTCCTCGACAGGGGGTTGGGGAGCAGTACTTC. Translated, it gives CASSPRQGVGEQYF.

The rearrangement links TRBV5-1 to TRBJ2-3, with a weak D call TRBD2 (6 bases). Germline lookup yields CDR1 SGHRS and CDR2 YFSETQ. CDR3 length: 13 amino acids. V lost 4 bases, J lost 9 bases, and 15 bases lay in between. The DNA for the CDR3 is TGCGCCAGCAGCCCCTCGGACCGGGAGACGCAGTATTTT. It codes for CASSPSDRETQYF.

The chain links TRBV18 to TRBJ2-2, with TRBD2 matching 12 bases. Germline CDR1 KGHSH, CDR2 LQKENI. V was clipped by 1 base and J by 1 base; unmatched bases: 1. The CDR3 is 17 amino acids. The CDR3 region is CASSPRGLAGNTGELFF. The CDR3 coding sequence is TGTGCCAGCTCACCACGGGGACTAGCGGGGAACACCGGGGAGCTGTTTTTT.

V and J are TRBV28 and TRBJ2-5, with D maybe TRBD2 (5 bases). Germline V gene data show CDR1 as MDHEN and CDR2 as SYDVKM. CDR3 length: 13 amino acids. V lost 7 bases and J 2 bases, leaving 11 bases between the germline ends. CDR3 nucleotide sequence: TGTGCCAGCAAGGGAGTGGGTCAAGAGACCCAGTACTTC. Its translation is CASKGVGQETQYF.

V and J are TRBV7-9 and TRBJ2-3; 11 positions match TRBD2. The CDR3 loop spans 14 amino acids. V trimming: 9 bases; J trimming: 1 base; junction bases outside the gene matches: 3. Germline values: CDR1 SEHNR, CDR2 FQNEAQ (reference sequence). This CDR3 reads CASLAGGRTDTQYF. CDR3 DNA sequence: TGTGCCAGTCTAGCGGGAGGACGCACAGATACGCAGTATTTT.

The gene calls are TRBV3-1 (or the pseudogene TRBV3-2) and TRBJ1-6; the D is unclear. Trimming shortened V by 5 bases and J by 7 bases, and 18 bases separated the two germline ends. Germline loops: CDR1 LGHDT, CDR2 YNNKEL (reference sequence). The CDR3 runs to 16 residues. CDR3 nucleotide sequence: TGTGCCAGCAGCTTAGGGCCGAACTCCCGAAATTCACCCCTCCACTTT. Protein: CASSLGPNSRNSPLHF.

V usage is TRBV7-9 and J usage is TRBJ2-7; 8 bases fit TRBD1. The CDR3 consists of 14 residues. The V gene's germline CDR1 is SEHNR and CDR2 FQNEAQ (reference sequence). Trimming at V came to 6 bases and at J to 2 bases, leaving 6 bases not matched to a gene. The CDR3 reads CASRSGTGAYEQYF. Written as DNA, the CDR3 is TGTGCCAGCAGGTCCGGGACAGGAGCCTACGAGCAGTACTTC.

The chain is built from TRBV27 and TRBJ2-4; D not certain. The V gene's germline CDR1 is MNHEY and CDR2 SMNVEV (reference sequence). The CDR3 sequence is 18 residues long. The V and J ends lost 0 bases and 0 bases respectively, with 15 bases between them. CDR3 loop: CASSLSSPGSLAKNIQYF. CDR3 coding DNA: TGTGCCAGCAGTTTATCATCCCCAGGTTCGCTAGCCAAAAACATTCAGTACTTC.

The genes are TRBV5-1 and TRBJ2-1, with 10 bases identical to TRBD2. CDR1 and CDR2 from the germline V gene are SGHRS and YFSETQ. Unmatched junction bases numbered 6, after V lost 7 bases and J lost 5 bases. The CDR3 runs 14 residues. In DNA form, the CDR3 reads TGCGCCAGCGGTGGGACTAGCGCGGACAATGAGCAGTTCTTC. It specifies CASGGTSADNEQFF.

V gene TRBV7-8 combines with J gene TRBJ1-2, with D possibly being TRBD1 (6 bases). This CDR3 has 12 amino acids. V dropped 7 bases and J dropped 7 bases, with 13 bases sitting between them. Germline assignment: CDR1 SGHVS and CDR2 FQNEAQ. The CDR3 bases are TGTGCCAGCACCGGACAGTTAGGTGGCTACACCTTC. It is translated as CASTGQLGGYTF.

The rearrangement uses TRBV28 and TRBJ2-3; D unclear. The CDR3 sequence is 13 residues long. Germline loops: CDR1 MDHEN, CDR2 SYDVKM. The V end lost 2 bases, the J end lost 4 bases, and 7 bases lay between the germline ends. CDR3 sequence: CASSLRVPDTQYF. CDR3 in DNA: TGTGCCAGCAGTTTACGTGTCCCAGATACGCAGTATTTT.

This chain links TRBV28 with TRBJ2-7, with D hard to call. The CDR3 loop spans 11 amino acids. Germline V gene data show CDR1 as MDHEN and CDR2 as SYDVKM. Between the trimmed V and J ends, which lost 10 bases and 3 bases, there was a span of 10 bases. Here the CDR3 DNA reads TGTGCCACCATTTTGGGCTACGAGCAGTACTTC. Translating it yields CATILGYEQYF.

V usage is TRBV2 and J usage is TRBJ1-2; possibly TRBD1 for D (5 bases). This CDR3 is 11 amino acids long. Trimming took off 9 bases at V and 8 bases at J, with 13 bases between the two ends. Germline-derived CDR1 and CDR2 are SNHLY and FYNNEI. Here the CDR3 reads CARPGWGGYTF. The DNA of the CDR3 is TGTGCCAGACCAGGTTGGGGGGGCTACACCTTC.

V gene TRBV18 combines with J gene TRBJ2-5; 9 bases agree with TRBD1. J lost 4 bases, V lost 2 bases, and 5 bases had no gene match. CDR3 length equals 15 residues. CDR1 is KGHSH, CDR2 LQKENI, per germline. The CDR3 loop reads CASSPRQGGLETQYF. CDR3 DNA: TGTGCCAGCTCACCAAGACAGGGGGGTTTAGAGACCCAGTACTTC.

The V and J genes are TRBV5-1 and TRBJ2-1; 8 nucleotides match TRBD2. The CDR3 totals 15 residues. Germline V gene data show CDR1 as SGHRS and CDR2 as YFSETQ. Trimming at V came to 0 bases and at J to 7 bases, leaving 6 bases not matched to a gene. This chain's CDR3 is CASSLDLAGGNEQFF. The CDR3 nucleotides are TGCGCCAGCAGCTTGGACCTAGCGGGTGGTAATGAGCAGTTCTTC.

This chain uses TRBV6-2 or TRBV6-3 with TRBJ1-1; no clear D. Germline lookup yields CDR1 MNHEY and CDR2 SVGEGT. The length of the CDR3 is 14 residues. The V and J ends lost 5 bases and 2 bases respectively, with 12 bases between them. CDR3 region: CASSRAFRNTEAFF. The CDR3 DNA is TGTGCCAGCAGTAGGGCGTTTAGAAACACTGAAGCTTTCTTT.

The CDR3 spells CASSLSLSNTGELFF. Written as DNA, the CDR3 is TGTGCCAGCAGCTTAAGTCTTTCGAACACCGGGGAGCTGTTTTTT. The rearrangement uses TRBV7-9 and TRBJ2-2; D gene unclear. CDR1 is SEHNR and CDR2 is FQNEAQ in the germline V gene (reference sequence). The CDR3 covers 15 residues. Deletions cut 2 bases from V and 0 bases from J, with 7 bases between.